The table lists the clone carrying this T cell receptor (beta chain) with a few counts. No antigen is known for it. The data are from a study of radiation and T cells in renal cell carcinoma. Regarding time point: blood 2 weeks post-SBRT. The treatment was: 15 Gy SBRT to primary tumor, nephrectomy 4 weeks later. The CDR3 length is 14 residues. Trimming pared 2 bases from V and 0 bases from J, leaving 7 bases between. Germline V gives CDR1 MNHEY, CDR2 SMNVEV (reference sequence). Study-wide results and limits: Baseline intratumoral clonotype presence is unknown without pretreatment biopsies.

Sequencing was performed with immunoSEQ multiplex PCR; in TCRdb, only in-frame clones are kept and a portion is missing. The sample lists 100,000 to 150,000 clones; 81% were seen once. The genes are TRBV27 and TRBJ2-5; a weak D match, TRBD2 (6 bases). This material consisted of blood, taken from a patient whose treatment included radiotherapy and nephrectomy. The source is a man over 45 with renal cell carcinoma. CDR3 amino acids: CASSLGGNQETQYF. DNA for the CDR3: TGTGCCAGCAGTTTAGGAGGGAACCAAGAGACCCAGTACTTC.